This T cell receptor beta chain comes out of a study of CD8+ T cells in alopecia areata. This CDR3 spans 12 amino acids. CDR1 and CDR2 (germline): SQVTM, ANQGSEA. Germline trimming cut 6 bases from V and 4 bases from J; bases unmatched to any gene: 3. Specimens obtained from alopecia areata patients comprised lesional scalp punch biopsies and peripheral blood. Extracted from the samples, RNA was reverse transcribed into cDNA to serve as the sequencing template. Libraries were prepared by immunoSEQ multiplex PCR; TCRdb keeps only in-frame clonotypes and omits some of them. The data hold about 130,000 clones, with approximately 58% observed a single time.

The sample consisted of CD4+ T cells sorted from blood, taken at week 0. This clonotype was obtained from a human donor with alopecia areata. J is TRBJ1-1 and V is TRBV29-1; 9 bases match TRBD1. CDR3 nucleotides: TGCAGCGTGGGACAGGGCGGCACTGAAGCTTTCTTT. It is translated as CSVGQGGTEAFF.